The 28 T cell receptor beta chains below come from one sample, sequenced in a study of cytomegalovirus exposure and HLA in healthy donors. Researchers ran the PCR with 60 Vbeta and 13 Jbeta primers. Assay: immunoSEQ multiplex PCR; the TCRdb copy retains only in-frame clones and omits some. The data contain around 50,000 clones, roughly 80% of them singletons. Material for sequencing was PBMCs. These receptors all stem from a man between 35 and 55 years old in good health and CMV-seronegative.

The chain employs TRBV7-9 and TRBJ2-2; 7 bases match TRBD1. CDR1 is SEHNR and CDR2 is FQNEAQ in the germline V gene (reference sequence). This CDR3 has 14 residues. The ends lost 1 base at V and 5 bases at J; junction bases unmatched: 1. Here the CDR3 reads CASSLEQGTGELFF. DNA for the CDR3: TGTGCCAGCAGCTTAGAACAGGGGACCGGGGAGCTGTTTTTT.

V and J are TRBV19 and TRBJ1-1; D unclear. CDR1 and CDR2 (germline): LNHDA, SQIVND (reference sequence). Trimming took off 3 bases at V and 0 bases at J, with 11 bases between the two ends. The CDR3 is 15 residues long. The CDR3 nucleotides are TGTGCCAGTAGTATTGGGAGGACGCTGAACACTGAAGCTTTCTTT. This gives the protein CASSIGRTLNTEAFF.

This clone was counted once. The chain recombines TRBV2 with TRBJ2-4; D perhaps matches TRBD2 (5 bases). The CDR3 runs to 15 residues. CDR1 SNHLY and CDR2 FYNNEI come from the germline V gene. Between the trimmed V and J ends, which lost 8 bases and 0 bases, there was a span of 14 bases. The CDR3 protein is CASEEVPTAKNIQYF. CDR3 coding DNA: TGTGCCAGCGAGGAGGTCCCGACAGCCAAAAACATTCAGTACTTC.

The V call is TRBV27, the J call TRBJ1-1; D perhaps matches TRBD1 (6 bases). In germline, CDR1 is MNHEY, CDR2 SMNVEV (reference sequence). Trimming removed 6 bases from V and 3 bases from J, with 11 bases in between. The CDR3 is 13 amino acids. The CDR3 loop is CASSLQGYTEAFF. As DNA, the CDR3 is TGTGCCAGCAGCCTACAGGGTTACACTGAAGCTTTCTTT.

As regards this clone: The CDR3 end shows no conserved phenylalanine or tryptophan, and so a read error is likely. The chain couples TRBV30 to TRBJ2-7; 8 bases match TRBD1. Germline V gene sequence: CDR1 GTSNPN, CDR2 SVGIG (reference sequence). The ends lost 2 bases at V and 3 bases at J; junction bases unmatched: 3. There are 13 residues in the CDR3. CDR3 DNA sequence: TGTGCCTGGAGTCTAGGACAGGGCTACGAGCAGTACCTC. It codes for CAWSLGQGYEQYL.

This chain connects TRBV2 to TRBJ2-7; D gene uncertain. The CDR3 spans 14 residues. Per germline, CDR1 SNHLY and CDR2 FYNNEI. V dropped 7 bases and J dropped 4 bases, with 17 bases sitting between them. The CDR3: CASTGSRLVYEQYV. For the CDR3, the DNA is TGTGCCAGCACTGGGTCAAGGCTAGTATACGAGCAGTACGTC.

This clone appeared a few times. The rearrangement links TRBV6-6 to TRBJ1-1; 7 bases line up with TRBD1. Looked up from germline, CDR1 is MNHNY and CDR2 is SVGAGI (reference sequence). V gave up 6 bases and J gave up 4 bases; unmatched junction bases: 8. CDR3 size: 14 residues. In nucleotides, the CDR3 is TGTGCCAGCAGACGTGACAGGGTGGGCACTGAAGCTTTCTTT. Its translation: CASRRDRVGTEAFF.

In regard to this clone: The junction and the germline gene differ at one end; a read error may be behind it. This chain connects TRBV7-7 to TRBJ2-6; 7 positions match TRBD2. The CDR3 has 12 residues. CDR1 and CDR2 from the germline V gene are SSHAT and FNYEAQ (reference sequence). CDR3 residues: CACGGGANVLTF. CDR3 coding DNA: TGCGCTTGCGGGGGTGGGGCCAACGTCCTGACTTTC.

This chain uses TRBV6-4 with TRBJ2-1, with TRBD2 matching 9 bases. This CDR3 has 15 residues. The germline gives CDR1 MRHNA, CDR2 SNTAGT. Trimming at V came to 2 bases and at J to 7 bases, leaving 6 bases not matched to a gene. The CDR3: CASSDRGGALNEQFF. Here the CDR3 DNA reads TGTGCCAGCAGTGACCGCGGGGGGGCCTTAAATGAGCAGTTCTTC.

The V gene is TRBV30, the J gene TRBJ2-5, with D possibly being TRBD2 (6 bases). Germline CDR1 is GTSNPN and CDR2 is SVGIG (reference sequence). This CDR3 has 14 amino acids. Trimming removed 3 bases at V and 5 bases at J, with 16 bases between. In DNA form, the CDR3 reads TGTGCCTGGAGGGGCCTAGCGTTAGGGGAGACCCAGTACTTC. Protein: CAWRGLALGETQYF.

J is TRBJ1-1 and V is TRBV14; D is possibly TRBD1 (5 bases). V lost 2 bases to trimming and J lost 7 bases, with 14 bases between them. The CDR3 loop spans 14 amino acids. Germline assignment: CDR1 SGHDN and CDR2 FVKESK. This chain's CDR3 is CASSQKAGIGEAFF. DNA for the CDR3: TGTGCCAGCAGCCAAAAGGCAGGGATAGGTGAAGCTTTCTTT.

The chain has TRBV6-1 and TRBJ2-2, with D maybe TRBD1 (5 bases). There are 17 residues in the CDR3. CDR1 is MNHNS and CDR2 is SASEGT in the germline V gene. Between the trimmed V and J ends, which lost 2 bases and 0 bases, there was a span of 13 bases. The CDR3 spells CASSEKWTYANTGELFF. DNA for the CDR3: TGTGCCAGCAGTGAAAAGTGGACATACGCGAACACCGGGGAGCTGTTTTTT.

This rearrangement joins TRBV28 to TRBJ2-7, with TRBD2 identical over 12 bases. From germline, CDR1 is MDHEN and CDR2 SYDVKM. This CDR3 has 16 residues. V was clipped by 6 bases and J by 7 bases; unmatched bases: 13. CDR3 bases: TGTGCCAGCAGCAGCGCTCGACTAGCGGGAGAGGGTGAGCAGTACTTC. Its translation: CASSSARLAGEGEQYF.

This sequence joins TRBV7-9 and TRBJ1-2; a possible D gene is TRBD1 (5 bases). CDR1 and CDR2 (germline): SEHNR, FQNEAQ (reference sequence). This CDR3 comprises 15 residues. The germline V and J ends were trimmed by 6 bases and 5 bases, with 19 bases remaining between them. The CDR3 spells CASSIVGAQGYGYTF. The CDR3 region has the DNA TGTGCCAGCAGTATAGTTGGGGCGCAAGGGTATGGCTACACCTTC.

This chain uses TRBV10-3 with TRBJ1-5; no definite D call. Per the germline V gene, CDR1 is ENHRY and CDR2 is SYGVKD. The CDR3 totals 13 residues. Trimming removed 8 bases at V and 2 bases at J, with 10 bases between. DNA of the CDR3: TGTGCCATCGGGAGGTTCGGCAATCAGCCCCAGCATTTT. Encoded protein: CAIGRFGNQPQHF.

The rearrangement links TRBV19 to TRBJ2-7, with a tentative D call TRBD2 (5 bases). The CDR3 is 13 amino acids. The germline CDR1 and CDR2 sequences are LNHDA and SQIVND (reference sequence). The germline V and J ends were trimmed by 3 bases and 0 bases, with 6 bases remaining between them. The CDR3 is CASSIGISYEQYF. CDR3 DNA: TGTGCCAGTAGTATCGGGATCTCCTACGAGCAGTACTTC.

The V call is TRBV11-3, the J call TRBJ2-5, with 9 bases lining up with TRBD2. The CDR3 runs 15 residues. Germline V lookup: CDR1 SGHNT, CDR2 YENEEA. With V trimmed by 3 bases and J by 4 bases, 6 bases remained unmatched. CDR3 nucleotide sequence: TGTGCCAGCAGCTTGGGCGGGGGGGAAGGAGAGACCCAGTACTTC. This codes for CASSLGGGEGETQYF.

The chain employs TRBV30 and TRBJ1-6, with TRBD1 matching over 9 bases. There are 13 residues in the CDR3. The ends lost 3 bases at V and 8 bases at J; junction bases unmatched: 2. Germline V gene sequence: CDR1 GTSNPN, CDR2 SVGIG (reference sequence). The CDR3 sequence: CAWRDRGDSPLHF. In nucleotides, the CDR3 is TGTGCCTGGAGGGACAGGGGTGATTCACCCCTCCACTTT.

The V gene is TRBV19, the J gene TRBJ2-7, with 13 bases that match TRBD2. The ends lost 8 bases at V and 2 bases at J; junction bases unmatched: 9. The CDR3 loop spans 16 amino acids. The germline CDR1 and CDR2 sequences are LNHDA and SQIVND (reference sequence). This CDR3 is CASQRTSGGPPYEQYF. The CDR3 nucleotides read TGTGCCAGTCAAAGGACTAGCGGGGGACCGCCCTACGAGCAGTACTTC.

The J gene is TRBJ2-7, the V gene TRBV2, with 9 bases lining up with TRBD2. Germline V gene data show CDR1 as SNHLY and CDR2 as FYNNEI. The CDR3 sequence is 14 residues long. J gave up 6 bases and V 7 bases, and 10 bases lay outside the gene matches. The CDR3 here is CASTRRGGRGEQYV. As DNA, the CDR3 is TGTGCCAGCACGCGGCGGGGGGGCCGGGGCGAGCAGTACGTC.

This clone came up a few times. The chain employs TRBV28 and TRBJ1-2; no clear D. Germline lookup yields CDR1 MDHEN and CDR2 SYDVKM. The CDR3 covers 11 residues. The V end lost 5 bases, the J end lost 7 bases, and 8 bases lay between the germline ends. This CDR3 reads CASSDKTGYTF. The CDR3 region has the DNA TGTGCCAGCAGTGACAAAACTGGCTACACCTTC.

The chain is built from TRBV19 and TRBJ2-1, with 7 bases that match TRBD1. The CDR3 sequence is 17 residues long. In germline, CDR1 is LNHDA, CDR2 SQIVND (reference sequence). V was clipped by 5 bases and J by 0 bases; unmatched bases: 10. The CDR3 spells CASSHLQGPSSYNEQFF. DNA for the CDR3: TGTGCCAGTAGTCACCTACAGGGGCCGAGCTCCTACAATGAGCAGTTCTTC.

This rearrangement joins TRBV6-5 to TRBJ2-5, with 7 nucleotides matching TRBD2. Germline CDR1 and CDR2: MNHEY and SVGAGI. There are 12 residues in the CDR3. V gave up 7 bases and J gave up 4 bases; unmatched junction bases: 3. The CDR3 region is CASKAGRETQYF. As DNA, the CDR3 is TGTGCCAGCAAAGCGGGGCGAGAGACCCAGTACTTC.

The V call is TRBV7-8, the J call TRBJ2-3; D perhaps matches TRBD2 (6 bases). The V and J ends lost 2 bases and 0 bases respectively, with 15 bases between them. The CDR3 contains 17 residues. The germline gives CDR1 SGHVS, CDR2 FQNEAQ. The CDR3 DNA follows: TGTGCCAGCAGCTTACGGATGGGGGGTGGTAGCACAGATACGCAGTATTTT. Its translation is CASSLRMGGGSTDTQYF.

Written as DNA, the CDR3 is TGTGCCAGTAGCCAGGGGACAGGTGTTAGTCGGGACTATGGCTACACCTTC. This codes for CASSQGTGVSRDYGYTF. The chain is built from TRBV19 and TRBJ1-2; 8 positions agree with TRBD1. The J segment lost 3 bases and the V segment lost 6 bases, leaving 15 bases of the junction unmatched. Germline CDR1 reads LNHDA; CDR2 reads SQIVND (reference sequence). This CDR3 is built from 17 residues.

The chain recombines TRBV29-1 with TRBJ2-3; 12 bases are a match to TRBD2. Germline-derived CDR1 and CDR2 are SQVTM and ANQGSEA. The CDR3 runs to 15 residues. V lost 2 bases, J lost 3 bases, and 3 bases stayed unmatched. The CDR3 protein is CSVETSGGLTDTQYF. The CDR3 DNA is TGCAGCGTTGAAACTAGCGGGGGGTTGACAGATACGCAGTATTTT.

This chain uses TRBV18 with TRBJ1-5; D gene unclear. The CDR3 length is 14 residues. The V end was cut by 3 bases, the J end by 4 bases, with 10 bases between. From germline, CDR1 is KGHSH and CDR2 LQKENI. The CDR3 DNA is TGTGCCAGCTCACCTGCTCAGATTAATCAGCCCCAGCATTTT. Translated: CASSPAQINQPQHF.

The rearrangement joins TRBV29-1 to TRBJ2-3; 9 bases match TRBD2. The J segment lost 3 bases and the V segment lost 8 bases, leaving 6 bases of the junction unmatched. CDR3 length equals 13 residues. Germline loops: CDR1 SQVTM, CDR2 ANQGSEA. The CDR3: CSHSGGLTDTQYF. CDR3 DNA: TGCAGCCATAGCGGGGGCCTTACAGATACGCAGTATTTT.